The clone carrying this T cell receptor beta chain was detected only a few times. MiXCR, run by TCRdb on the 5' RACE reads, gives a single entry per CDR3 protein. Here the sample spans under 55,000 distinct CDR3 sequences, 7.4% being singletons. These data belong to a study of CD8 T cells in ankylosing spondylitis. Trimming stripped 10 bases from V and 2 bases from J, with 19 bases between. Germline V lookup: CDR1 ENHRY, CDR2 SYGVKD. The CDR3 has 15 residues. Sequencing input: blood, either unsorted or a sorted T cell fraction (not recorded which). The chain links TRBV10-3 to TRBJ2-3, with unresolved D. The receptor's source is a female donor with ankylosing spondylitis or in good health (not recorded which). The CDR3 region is CATQLQDRVTDTQYF. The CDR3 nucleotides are TGTGCCACCCAGCTCCAGGATCGAGTCACAGATACGCAGTATTTT.